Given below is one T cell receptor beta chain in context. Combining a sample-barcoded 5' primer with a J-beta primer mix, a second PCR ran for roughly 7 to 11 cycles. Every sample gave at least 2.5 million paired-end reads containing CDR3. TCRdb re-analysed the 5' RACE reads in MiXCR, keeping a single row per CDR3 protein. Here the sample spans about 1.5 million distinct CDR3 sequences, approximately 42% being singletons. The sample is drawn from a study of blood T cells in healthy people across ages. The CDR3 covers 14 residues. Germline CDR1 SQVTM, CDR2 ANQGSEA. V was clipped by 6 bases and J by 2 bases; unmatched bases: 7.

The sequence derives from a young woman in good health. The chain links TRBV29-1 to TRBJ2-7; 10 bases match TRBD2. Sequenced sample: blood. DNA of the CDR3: TGCAGCGTAGCCCGGACTAGCGGTGCCTACGAGCAGTACTTC. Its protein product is CSVARTSGAYEQYF.